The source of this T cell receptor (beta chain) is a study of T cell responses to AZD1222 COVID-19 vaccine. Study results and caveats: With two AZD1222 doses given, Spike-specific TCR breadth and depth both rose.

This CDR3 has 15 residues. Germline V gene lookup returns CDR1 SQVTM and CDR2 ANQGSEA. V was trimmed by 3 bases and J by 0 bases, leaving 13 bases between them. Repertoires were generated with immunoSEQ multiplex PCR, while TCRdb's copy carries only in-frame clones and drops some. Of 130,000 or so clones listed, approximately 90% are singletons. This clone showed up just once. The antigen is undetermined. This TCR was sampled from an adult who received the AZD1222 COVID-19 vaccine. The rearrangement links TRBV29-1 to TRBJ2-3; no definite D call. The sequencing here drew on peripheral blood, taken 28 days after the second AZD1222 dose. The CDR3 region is CSVDHAIQSTDTQYF. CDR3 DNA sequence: TGCAGCGTTGATCATGCGATACAAAGCACAGATACGCAGTATTTT.